This is a list of T cell receptor beta chains from one sample in a study of T-cell memory formation after mild COVID-19. One entry per CDR3 protein results from TCRdb running MiXCR on the 5' RACE reads. This sample yields roughly 480,000 distinct CDR3 sequences, of which around 27% are seen a single time; roughly an eighth belongs to the top ten. Sequenced: PBMCs or a T cell subset sorted from them (not recorded which). These receptors came from an adult woman who had mild COVID-19 (a few samples of this study predate the infection). Cell type and time point are not known. CDR3s include the opening cysteine and the closing phenylalanine or tryptophan. Fields, in order: J gene, D gene, clone size, V gene, CDR3 DNA, CDR3 protein. The D gene is left open where the match is weak. Size is stated for part of the rows, as once, few or many counts, or as a class when the clone is expanded.

J: TRBJ2-7; D: -; size: few; V: TRBV4-3; DNA: TGCGCCAGCAGCCAAGTTCAGGGACACCGGGCCTACGAGCAGTACTTC; CDR3: CASSQVQGHRAYEQYF
J: TRBJ2-7; D: -; size: -; V: TRBV6-5; DNA: TGTGCCTCACGACGGGGCGGAAGCTCCTACGAGCAGTACTTC; CDR3: CASRRGGSSYEQYF
J: TRBJ2-7; D: TRBD1; size: -; V: TRBV4-3; DNA: TGCGCCAGCAGCCCCCAGCCGGGGACAGTTGCCTACGAGCAGTACTTC; CDR3: CASSPQPGTVAYEQYF
J: TRBJ2-7; D: -; size: few; V: TRBV18; DNA: TGTGCCAGCTCATCCGAGACCTCCCCAGAGACCTACGAGCAGTACTTC; CDR3: CASSSETSPETYEQYF
J: TRBJ2-7; D: TRBD1; size: -; V: TRBV7-9; DNA: TGTGCCAGCAGCTCAGCCCCGGGACAGGGGGACTACGAGCAGTACTTC; CDR3: CASSSAPGQGDYEQYF
J: TRBJ1-2; D: -; size: few; V: TRBV12-3/TRBV12-4; DNA: TGTGCCAGCAGTCGCGACAGTCTCTATGGCTACACCTTC; CDR3: CASSRDSLYGYTF
J: TRBJ2-1; D: -; size: -; V: TRBV29-1; DNA: TGCAGCGTTGAAGGTCGTTCGGGATTGGGGTTTGGAAATGAGCAGTTCTTC; CDR3: CSVEGRSGLGFGNEQFF
J: TRBJ1-2; D: -; size: -; V: TRBV6-5; DNA: TGTGCCAGCAGTTATAATCCCACGACCTATGGCTACACCTTC; CDR3: CASSYNPTTYGYTF
J: TRBJ2-1; D: TRBD2; size: many; V: TRBV24-1; DNA: TGTGCCATCGAAGCCGGGACTAGCGGGAGGGCCCAACGGGAGCAGTTCTTC; CDR3: CAIEAGTSGRAQREQFF
J: TRBJ2-1; D: TRBD1; size: few; V: TRBV29-1; DNA: TGCAGCGTCGCTGACAGGGGGAGGCATGAGCAGTTCTTC; CDR3: CSVADRGRHEQFF
J: TRBJ2-5; D: -; size: -; V: TRBV25-1; DNA: TGTGCCAGCAGTTCCTGGACGGACCAAGAGACCCAGTACTTC; CDR3: CASSSWTDQETQYF
J: TRBJ1-2; D: -; size: -; V: TRBV7-9; DNA: TGTGCCAGCAGCCAGGCGGGCAGTAACTATGGCTACACCTTC; CDR3: CASSQAGSNYGYTF
J: TRBJ1-2; D: TRBD1; size: few; V: TRBV12-3/TRBV12-4; DNA: TGTGCCAGCAGCCCAGGGGGGGGGTCTAACTATGGCTACACCTTC; CDR3: CASSPGGGSNYGYTF
J: TRBJ2-2; D: -; size: -; V: TRBV6-4; DNA: TGTGCCAGCAGTGCTTCCAAGTTGTCAGGGGCCGCCGGGGAGCTGTTTTTT; CDR3: CASSASKLSGAAGELFF
J: TRBJ2-1; D: -; size: -; V: TRBV7-9; DNA: TGTGCCAGCAGCTTAGGAGGTGCTGGGGGCAATGAGCAGTTCTTC; CDR3: CASSLGGAGGNEQFF
J: TRBJ2-3; D: TRBD1; size: few; V: TRBV20-1; DNA: TGCAGTGCTAGAGGGGCAGGGGGTGGGGATACGCAGTATTTT; CDR3: CSARGAGGGDTQYF
J: TRBJ2-5; D: -; size: -; V: TRBV20-1; DNA: TGCAGTGCTGATTGGACAGCTGTGGGGGGGACCCAGTACTTC; CDR3: CSADWTAVGGTQYF
J: TRBJ2-2; D: TRBD2; size: few; V: TRBV20-1; DNA: TGCAGTGCTAGATTGTACCGGGAGGGCCCAACCGGGGAGCTGTTTTTT; CDR3: CSARLYREGPTGELFF
J: TRBJ2-1; D: TRBD2; size: -; V: TRBV12-3/TRBV12-4; DNA: TGTGCCAGCAGACGGAGGACTAGCGGGCAATCCTACAATGAGCAGTTCTTC; CDR3: CASRRRTSGQSYNEQFF
J: TRBJ1-5; D: -; size: -; V: TRBV12-3/TRBV12-4; DNA: TGTGCCAGCAGACCTAACCCCCCCGGGACAAGGCCACTGGGCAATCAGCCCCAGCATTTT; CDR3: CASRPNPPGTRPLGNQPQHF
J: TRBJ1-4; D: -; size: few; V: TRBV12-3/TRBV12-4; DNA: TGTGCCAGCGGCAATGAAAAACTGTTTTTT; CDR3: CASGNEKLFF
J: TRBJ2-1; D: TRBD2; size: few; V: TRBV4-1; DNA: TGCGCCAGCAGCTACAACCCCGGGACTAGCGGGGTCTATGAGCAGTTCTTC; CDR3: CASSYNPGTSGVYEQFF
J: TRBJ1-1; D: -; size: few; V: TRBV10-3; DNA: TGTGCCATCAATCGAGCTTTCTTT; CDR3: CAINRAFF
J: TRBJ1-5; D: -; size: few; V: TRBV20-1; DNA: TGCAGTGCTAGAGATGAGGCCGTCGCTCAGCCCCAGCATTTT; CDR3: CSARDEAVAQPQHF
J: TRBJ2-5; D: -; size: -; V: TRBV20-1; DNA: TGCAGTGCCCTAGGGCGTCGAGAGACCCAGTACTTC; CDR3: CSALGRRETQYF
J: TRBJ2-1; D: -; size: few; V: TRBV5-6; DNA: TGTGCCAGCAGCCCAGGGACTGGCGATGAGCAGTTCTTC; CDR3: CASSPGTGDEQFF
J: TRBJ1-2; D: -; size: -; V: TRBV7-3; DNA: TGTGCCTCAAATCAGGGGCTGGGCTATGGCTACACCTTC; CDR3: CASNQGLGYGYTF
J: TRBJ2-1; D: -; size: few; V: TRBV29-1; DNA: TGCAGCGCCGTGGGTGGTCGCAAACCGGGCAATGAGCAGTTCTTC; CDR3: CSAVGGRKPGNEQFF